A selection of T cell receptor beta chains follows, all from one sample in a study of T-cell reconstitution after alpha-beta-depleted transplantation in children. Each CDR3 protein is one row after TCRdb ran MiXCR on the PCR reads. This sample has hundreds of thousands of distinct CDR3 sequences; 12% occur once, and the top ten carry over 2%. The sample in question was PBMCs from the stem cell graft donor, obtained from the stem cell graft. The receptor set was obtained from a human donor who donated a stem cell graft to a child with acute lymphoblastic leukemia. The CDR3 runs from the conserved cysteine through the conserved F or W. The order of the fields is D gene, clone size, J gene, V gene, CDR3 protein, CDR3 DNA. D genes are given only for firm matches. A row's size may be missing; if present it is once, few, many or a size class.

D gene: TRBD2
clone size: many
J gene: TRBJ2-5
V gene: TRBV7-3
CDR3 protein: CASSLAGGGETQYF
CDR3 DNA: TGTGCCAGCAGCCTAGCGGGTGGAGGGGAGACCCAGTACTTC

D gene: TRBD1
clone size: many
J gene: TRBJ1-1
V gene: TRBV28
CDR3 protein: CASSLKGGVWTGFRNTEAFF
CDR3 DNA: TGTGCCAGCAGTTTAAAAGGGGGGGTATGGACAGGGTTCAGGAACACTGAAGCTTTCTTT

D gene: -
clone size: few
J gene: TRBJ2-5
V gene: TRBV6-1
CDR3 protein: CASTVKRIETQYF
CDR3 DNA: TGTGCCAGCACAGTGAAGAGAATCGAGACCCAGTACTTC

D gene: -
clone size: few
J gene: TRBJ1-2
V gene: TRBV20-1
CDR3 protein: CSAFKLRTGGGYTF
CDR3 DNA: TGCAGTGCTTTTAAATTGCGTACGGGGGGTGGCTACACCTTC

D gene: -
clone size: many
J gene: TRBJ2-1
V gene: TRBV7-2
CDR3 protein: CASSLSSNNEQFF
CDR3 DNA: TGTGCCAGCAGCTTATCGTCAAACAATGAGCAGTTCTTC

D gene: TRBD1
clone size: many
J gene: TRBJ1-2
V gene: TRBV5-1
CDR3 protein: CASSVGTGFYGYTF
CDR3 DNA: TGCGCCAGCAGCGTAGGGACAGGCTTCTATGGCTACACCTTC

D gene: -
clone size: many
J gene: TRBJ1-1
V gene: TRBV6-6
CDR3 protein: CASSYRSTEAFF
CDR3 DNA: TGTGCCAGCAGTTACCGTAGCACTGAAGCTTTCTTT

D gene: -
clone size: few
J gene: TRBJ1-2
V gene: TRBV19
CDR3 protein: CASRAGRGYTF
CDR3 DNA: TGTGCCAGCCGGGCCGGGCGCGGCTACACCTTC

D gene: -
clone size: many
J gene: TRBJ2-1
V gene: TRBV7-6
CDR3 protein: CASSARLVNSYNEQFF
CDR3 DNA: TGTGCCAGCAGCGCCCGACTAGTAAACTCCTACAATGAGCAGTTCTTC

D gene: TRBD2
clone size: -
J gene: TRBJ2-3
V gene: TRBV20-1
CDR3 protein: CSARDSAGGPVGNTQYF
CDR3 DNA: TGCAGTGCTAGAGATTCTGCGGGAGGGCCGGTGGGGAATACGCAGTATTTT

D gene: -
clone size: many
J gene: TRBJ2-3
V gene: TRBV20-1
CDR3 protein: CSARVGRDTQYF
CDR3 DNA: TGCAGTGCTAGAGTAGGTCGGGATACGCAGTATTTT

D gene: -
clone size: many
J gene: TRBJ1-5
V gene: TRBV12-3/TRBV12-4
CDR3 protein: CASRPPGNNQPQHF
CDR3 DNA: TGTGCCAGCAGACCGCCGGGGAACAATCAGCCCCAGCATTTT

D gene: -
clone size: -
J gene: TRBJ2-5
V gene: TRBV19
CDR3 protein: CASRDTNQETQYF
CDR3 DNA: TGTGCCAGCCGGGACACCAACCAAGAGACCCAGTACTTC

D gene: -
clone size: many
J gene: TRBJ2-7
V gene: TRBV7-2
CDR3 protein: CASSLGLANYEQYF
CDR3 DNA: TGTGCCAGCAGCTTAGGGCTAGCTAACTACGAGCAGTACTTC

D gene: -
clone size: many
J gene: TRBJ2-7
V gene: TRBV7-9
CDR3 protein: CASSAVGGGGGLSYEQYF
CDR3 DNA: TGTGCCAGCAGCGCCGTGGGTGGGGGGGGCGGACTCTCCTACGAGCAGTACTTC

D gene: TRBD1
clone size: many
J gene: TRBJ2-3
V gene: TRBV12-5
CDR3 protein: CASGLETGRGTDTQYF
CDR3 DNA: TGTGCTAGTGGTCTAGAGACAGGGCGAGGCACAGATACGCAGTATTTT

D gene: TRBD2
clone size: -
J gene: TRBJ2-7
V gene: TRBV3-1
CDR3 protein: CATSQGSLAGGPGSYEQYF
CDR3 DNA: TGTGCCACCAGCCAAGGATCACTAGCGGGAGGGCCAGGATCCTACGAGCAGTACTTC

D gene: TRBD1
clone size: many
J gene: TRBJ1-6
V gene: TRBV7-9
CDR3 protein: CASSLGWDRSSTPLHF
CDR3 DNA: TGTGCCAGCAGCTTAGGGTGGGACAGATCGAGTACACCCCTCCACTTT

D gene: -
clone size: many
J gene: TRBJ1-5
V gene: TRBV12-3/TRBV12-4
CDR3 protein: CASSLETGSNQPQHF
CDR3 DNA: TGTGCCAGCAGTTTAGAAACCGGGAGCAATCAGCCCCAGCATTTT

D gene: TRBD2
clone size: many
J gene: TRBJ2-7
V gene: TRBV11-2
CDR3 protein: CASSLEGGYFYEQYF
CDR3 DNA: TGTGCCAGCAGCTTAGAGGGGGGGTACTTCTACGAGCAGTACTTC

D gene: TRBD2
clone size: -
J gene: TRBJ2-7
V gene: TRBV5-1
CDR3 protein: CASRQAGGNEQYF
CDR3 DNA: TGCGCCAGCAGGCAGGCGGGGGGCAACGAGCAGTACTTC

D gene: -
clone size: many
J gene: TRBJ2-1
V gene: TRBV19
CDR3 protein: CASSLPGRNEQFF
CDR3 DNA: TGTGCCAGTAGTCTACCCGGGCGGAATGAGCAGTTCTTC

D gene: -
clone size: -
J gene: TRBJ2-5
V gene: TRBV7-7
CDR3 protein: CASSPVRAGETQYF
CDR3 DNA: TGTGCCAGCAGCCCTGTGAGGGCAGGGGAGACCCAGTACTTC

D gene: -
clone size: -
J gene: TRBJ2-7
V gene: TRBV18
CDR3 protein: CASSPRDTAYEQYF
CDR3 DNA: TGTGCCAGCTCACCACGGGACACAGCCTACGAGCAGTACTTC

D gene: -
clone size: many
J gene: TRBJ2-1
V gene: TRBV3-1
CDR3 protein: CASSQDKYNEQFF
CDR3 DNA: TGTGCCAGCAGCCAAGATAAATACAATGAGCAGTTCTTC

D gene: -
clone size: many
J gene: TRBJ2-5
V gene: TRBV12-3/TRBV12-4
CDR3 protein: CASSSTSRETQYF
CDR3 DNA: TGTGCCAGCAGTTCAACTAGCCGAGAGACCCAGTACTTC

D gene: TRBD2
clone size: many
J gene: TRBJ2-1
V gene: TRBV12-3/TRBV12-4
CDR3 protein: CASSGLAGGRFF
CDR3 DNA: TGTGCCAGCAGTGGGCTAGCGGGGGGGCGGTTCTTC

D gene: -
clone size: many
J gene: TRBJ2-6
V gene: TRBV10-3
CDR3 protein: CAINRDNFSGANVLTF
CDR3 DNA: TGTGCCATCAACCGGGACAATTTCTCTGGGGCCAACGTCCTGACTTTC

D gene: TRBD2
clone size: -
J gene: TRBJ2-1
V gene: TRBV5-1
CDR3 protein: CASSFAAGTSGGASYNEQFF
CDR3 DNA: TGCGCCAGCAGCTTTGCAGCAGGGACTAGCGGGGGGGCCTCCTACAATGAGCAGTTCTTC

D gene: -
clone size: few
J gene: TRBJ2-7
V gene: TRBV6-1
CDR3 protein: CASTFYYEQYF
CDR3 DNA: TGTGCCAGCACCTTCTATTACGAGCAGTACTTC

D gene: TRBD1
clone size: many
J gene: TRBJ1-5
V gene: TRBV5-1
CDR3 protein: CASSLVPPGQGHSNQPQHF
CDR3 DNA: TGCGCCAGCAGCTTGGTGCCCCCGGGACAGGGGCATAGCAATCAGCCCCAGCATTTT

D gene: TRBD1
clone size: many
J gene: TRBJ1-6
V gene: TRBV11-2
CDR3 protein: CASSFGPGTVNSPLHF
CDR3 DNA: TGTGCCAGCAGCTTCGGCCCGGGGACAGTTAATTCACCCCTCCACTTT

D gene: -
clone size: many
J gene: TRBJ1-2
V gene: TRBV27
CDR3 protein: CASSLGRGSSGYTF
CDR3 DNA: TGTGCCAGCAGTCTGGGGCGGGGAAGCAGTGGCTACACCTTC

D gene: TRBD1
clone size: many
J gene: TRBJ2-7
V gene: TRBV29-1
CDR3 protein: CSVEGDRDYEQYF
CDR3 DNA: TGCAGCGTTGAAGGGGACAGAGACTACGAGCAGTACTTC

D gene: -
clone size: -
J gene: TRBJ2-6
V gene: TRBV24-1
CDR3 protein: CATGTGRSGANVLTF
CDR3 DNA: TGTGCCACCGGGACTGGTCGCTCTGGGGCCAACGTCCTGACTTTC

D gene: -
clone size: many
J gene: TRBJ2-7
V gene: TRBV5-1
CDR3 protein: CASSLGVTSYEQYF
CDR3 DNA: TGCGCCAGCAGCTTGGGAGTAACTTCCTACGAGCAGTACTTC

D gene: TRBD2
clone size: -
J gene: TRBJ2-1
V gene: TRBV30
CDR3 protein: CAWSVRLANEQFF
CDR3 DNA: TGTGCCTGGAGTGTACGACTAGCCAATGAGCAGTTCTTC

D gene: TRBD2
clone size: many
J gene: TRBJ2-7
V gene: TRBV9
CDR3 protein: CASSVGPGTSGYEQYF
CDR3 DNA: TGTGCCAGCAGCGTAGGTCCCGGGACTAGCGGGTACGAGCAGTACTTC

D gene: -
clone size: once
J gene: TRBJ1-6
V gene: TRBV5-4
CDR3 protein: CASSFWGGLSPLHF
CDR3 DNA: TGTGCCAGCAGCTTCTGGGGGGGGTTATCACCCCTCCACTTT

D gene: -
clone size: many
J gene: TRBJ2-5
V gene: TRBV14
CDR3 protein: CASSHPQRRRYEETQYF
CDR3 DNA: TGTGCCAGCAGCCATCCCCAAAGACGCCGGTACGAAGAGACCCAGTACTTC

D gene: -
clone size: -
J gene: TRBJ2-5
V gene: TRBV2
CDR3 protein: CAIQETQYF
CDR3 DNA: TGTGCCATCCAAGAGACCCAGTACTTC

D gene: -
clone size: many
J gene: TRBJ2-1
V gene: TRBV20-1
CDR3 protein: CSGSLADEQFF
CDR3 DNA: TGCAGTGGCTCGTTAGCCGATGAGCAGTTCTTC

D gene: -
clone size: many
J gene: TRBJ2-7
V gene: TRBV11-2
CDR3 protein: CASSPDRMGSYEQYF
CDR3 DNA: TGTGCCAGCAGCCCTGACAGGATGGGGTCCTACGAGCAGTACTTC

D gene: TRBD1
clone size: many
J gene: TRBJ2-7
V gene: TRBV12-3/TRBV12-4
CDR3 protein: CASSLYERTGGYEQYF
CDR3 DNA: TGTGCCAGCAGTTTATACGAACGGACAGGGGGCTACGAGCAGTACTTC

D gene: -
clone size: many
J gene: TRBJ2-5
V gene: TRBV4-3
CDR3 protein: CASSQDFPGGPYQETQYF
CDR3 DNA: TGCGCCAGCAGCCAAGATTTCCCCGGGGGACCGTACCAAGAGACCCAGTACTTC

D gene: TRBD1
clone size: many
J gene: TRBJ1-6
V gene: TRBV20-1
CDR3 protein: CSAAYRGLSPLHF
CDR3 DNA: TGCAGTGCGGCATACAGGGGATTATCACCCCTCCACTTT

D gene: -
clone size: many
J gene: TRBJ1-1
V gene: TRBV2
CDR3 protein: CAQTPGAEAFF
CDR3 DNA: TGTGCCCAAACTCCGGGGGCTGAAGCTTTCTTT

D gene: -
clone size: many
J gene: TRBJ1-1
V gene: TRBV7-2
CDR3 protein: CASSLLGDGTEAFF
CDR3 DNA: TGTGCCAGCAGCTTATTAGGCGACGGCACTGAAGCTTTCTTT

D gene: TRBD2
clone size: many
J gene: TRBJ2-3
V gene: TRBV20-1
CDR3 protein: CSAKTSGKTDTQYF
CDR3 DNA: TGCAGTGCCAAAACTAGCGGGAAGACAGATACGCAGTATTTT

D gene: -
clone size: many
J gene: TRBJ2-3
V gene: TRBV3-1
CDR3 protein: CASSQDWISGSPTQYF
CDR3 DNA: TGTGCCAGCAGCCAAGATTGGATTAGCGGAAGCCCAACGCAGTATTTT

D gene: TRBD1
clone size: few
J gene: TRBJ2-1
V gene: TRBV7-8
CDR3 protein: CASSLVQGASYNEQFF
CDR3 DNA: TGTGCCAGCAGCCTTGTACAGGGGGCCTCCTACAATGAGCAGTTCTTC

D gene: TRBD1
clone size: many
J gene: TRBJ1-1
V gene: TRBV3-1
CDR3 protein: CASSPLTGGNTEAFF
CDR3 DNA: TGTGCCAGCAGCCCTCTTACAGGGGGGAACACTGAAGCTTTCTTT

D gene: -
clone size: many
J gene: TRBJ2-7
V gene: TRBV7-2
CDR3 protein: CASSLSPARSYEQYF
CDR3 DNA: TGTGCCAGCAGCTTAAGCCCGGCCCGCTCCTACGAGCAGTACTTC

D gene: -
clone size: many
J gene: TRBJ2-7
V gene: TRBV20-1
CDR3 protein: CSAWREGQYF
CDR3 DNA: TGCAGTGCGTGGAGGGAAGGGCAGTACTTC